This T cell receptor beta chain was recovered during a study of blood T cell repertoires in COVID-19. Across the study: T cells, B-cell-depleted T cells, or PBMCs provided the cDNA or gDNA that served as material.

With 0 bases clipped from V and 7 bases from J, the junction kept 3 bases outside the gene matches. CDR3 length: 13 amino acids. CDR1 and CDR2 from the germline V gene are SGHNT and YYREEE (reference sequence). Measured with immunoSEQ multiplex PCR; TCRdb has only the in-frame clones, and not every one. Seen here are about 78,000 clones, around 90% observed once, and the top ten hold approximately 0.98%. Sequencing used peripheral blood. J is TRBJ1-2 and V is TRBV5-4; 7 bases fit TRBD1. This clonotype was obtained from a woman between 45 and 65 years old in a cohort sampled during active COVID-19. For the CDR3, the DNA is TGTGCCAGCAGCTTGGTGGCAGGGGGTGGCTACACCTTC. Translated: CASSLVAGGGYTF.